The 3 T cell receptor beta chains below all came from one sample that was sequenced in a study of blood T cell repertoires in COVID-19. Sequenced by immunoSEQ multiplex PCR; TCRdb stores in-frame clones only, minus some. The sample lists around 290,000 clones; 80% to 95% were seen once. Sample: PBMCs or T cells enriched from blood (not recorded which). These receptors were obtained from a woman aged 25 to 45 who had recovered from COVID-19.

The V call is TRBV19, the J call TRBJ2-1; TRBD1 is a possible D gene (5 bases). The V end lost 6 bases, the J end lost 0 bases, and 12 bases lay between the germline ends. CDR3 length: 15 residues. From germline, CDR1 is LNHDA and CDR2 SQIVND (reference sequence). The CDR3 sequence: CASSRTSSSYNEQFF. In DNA form, the CDR3 reads TGTGCCAGTAGCCGGACATCTAGCTCCTACAATGAGCAGTTCTTC.

The chain employs TRBV7-2 and TRBJ2-1; the match to TRBD1 covers 8 bases. CDR1 is SGHTA, CDR2 FQGNSA, per germline. Trimming removed 6 bases from V and 8 bases from J; junction bases left unmatched: 12. The CDR3 runs to 15 residues. The CDR3 here is CASSLTQQGVDEQFF. The CDR3 DNA sequence: TGTGCCAGCAGTCTCACACAACAGGGGGTCGATGAGCAGTTCTTC.

The chain employs TRBV27 and TRBJ2-7, with D perhaps TRBD1 (6 bases). The germline gives CDR1 MNHEY, CDR2 SMNVEV (reference sequence). Trimming took off 5 bases at V and 2 bases at J, with 10 bases between the two ends. The CDR3 is made up of 13 amino acids. As DNA, the CDR3 is TGTGCCAGCAGTCCGTACAGGGCCTACGAGCAGTACTTC. Encoded protein: CASSPYRAYEQYF.